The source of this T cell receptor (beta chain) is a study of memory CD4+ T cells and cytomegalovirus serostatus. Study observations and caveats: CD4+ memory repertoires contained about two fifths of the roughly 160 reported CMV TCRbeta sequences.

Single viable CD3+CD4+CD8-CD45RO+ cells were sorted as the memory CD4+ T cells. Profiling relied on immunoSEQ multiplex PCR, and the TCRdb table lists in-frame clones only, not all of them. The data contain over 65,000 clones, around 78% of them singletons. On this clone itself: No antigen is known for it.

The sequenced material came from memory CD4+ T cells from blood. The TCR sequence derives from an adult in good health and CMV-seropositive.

Here the CDR3 DNA reads TGCGCCAGCAGCTTGGGAGCGGGAGACTACGAGCAGTACGTC. Amino acids: CASSLGAGDYEQYV. The chain joins TRBV5-1 to TRBJ2-7, with 8 bases identical to TRBD2. J was trimmed by 3 bases and V by 0 bases; bases with no gene match: 2. CDR1 and CDR2 (germline): SGHRS, YFSETQ. The CDR3 loop spans 14 amino acids.